These 20 T cell receptor beta chains were all obtained from the same sample, sequenced in a study of T cell changes during pregnancy in multiple sclerosis. Here immunoSEQ multiplex PCR was the method, and the copy in TCRdb shows in-frame clones only, minus some. The sample holds about 42,000 clones; roughly 80% are singletons and the top ten take about 0.64%. The source material was CD4+ T cells from peripheral blood mononuclear cells, sampled before pregnancy. The source is a female donor with multiple sclerosis, enrolled in a pregnancy study.

The CDR3 protein is CASSQLLEGAYGYTF. Here the CDR3 DNA reads TGCGCCAGCAGCCAGCTCCTTGAGGGCGCCTATGGCTACACCTTC. The chain has TRBV4-3 and TRBJ1-2; no firm D call. This CDR3 comprises 15 residues. V shed 3 bases and J shed 4 bases, with 15 bases lying between them. Germline CDR1 and CDR2: LGHNA and YSLEER.

The chain recombines TRBV5-5 with TRBJ2-1, with D perhaps TRBD2 (6 bases). CDR1 is SGHKS, CDR2 YYEKEE, per germline (reference sequence). The CDR3 sequence is 16 residues long. Trimming shortened V by 0 bases and J by 5 bases, and 15 bases separated the two germline ends. The DNA of the CDR3 is TGTGCCAGCAGCTTGGCCCCCGGGACTCGAAACAATGAGCAGTTCTTC. Translating gives CASSLAPGTRNNEQFF. Filled out from reference TRBV5-5 and TRBJ2-1, the complete variable domain reads DAGVTQSPTHLIKTRGQQVTLRCSPISGHKSVSWYQQVLGQGPQFIFQYYEKEERGRGNFPDRFSARQFPNYSSELNVNALLLGDSALYLCASSLAPGTRNNEQFFGPGTRLTVL.

This chain uses TRBV5-1 with TRBJ2-1, with D maybe TRBD1 (5 bases). CDR1 is SGHRS, CDR2 YFSETQ, per germline. V was cut by 4 bases and J by 4 bases, with 9 bases left in between. The CDR3 contains 13 residues. CDR3 sequence (DNA): TGCGCCAGCAGCCCTCAGGGTTACAATGAGCAGTTCTTC. Protein sequence: CASSPQGYNEQFF.

The chain is built from TRBV27 and TRBJ2-7; 8 nucleotides match TRBD1. The CDR3 has 11 amino acids. V dropped 8 bases and J dropped 3; count of bases not matched to a gene: 0. The V gene's germline CDR1 is MNHEY and CDR2 SMNVEV (reference sequence). The CDR3 spells CASGQGYEQYF. In DNA, the CDR3 is TGTGCCAGCGGACAGGGCTACGAGCAGTACTTC.

This clone is medium-sized in the sample. The chain joins TRBV29-1 to TRBJ2-1; 7 bases fit TRBD1. In germline, CDR1 is SQVTM, CDR2 ANQGSEA. Unmatched junction bases numbered 4, after V lost 3 bases and J lost 5 bases. The CDR3 totals 13 residues. The CDR3 DNA reads TGCAGCGTTGACAGGGGGACAGACAATGAGCAGTTCTTC. Encoded protein: CSVDRGTDNEQFF.

This clone has just a few counts. The chain joins TRBV9 to TRBJ2-2, with TRBD1 identical over 10 bases. CDR3 length equals 19 residues. V lost 0 bases and J lost 3; bases outside the gene matches: 11. Per germline, CDR1 SGDLS and CDR2 YYNGEE. The CDR3 nucleotides are TGTGCCAGCAGCGTAGACGGGAGGTGGGGACAGGGGTACACCGGGGAGCTGTTTTTT. Protein sequence: CASSVDGRWGQGYTGELFF.

J is TRBJ2-7 and V is TRBV7-2; 7 bases map to TRBD1. J lost 3 bases, V lost 5 bases, and 10 bases had no gene match. This CDR3 comprises 15 residues. Germline CDR1 SGHTA, CDR2 FQGNSA. The CDR3 sequence: CASSADPTGLYEQYF. The CDR3 bases are TGTGCCAGCAGCGCCGACCCGACAGGGCTCTACGAGCAGTACTTC.

In its sample, this clone was seen once. CDR3 in DNA: TGTGCCATCGGCCGGGACAGACAAGAGACCCAGTACTTC. Translated, it gives CAIGRDRQETQYF. This chain connects TRBV6-1 to TRBJ2-5; 7 nucleotides line up with TRBD1. The ends lost 10 bases at V and 2 bases at J; junction bases unmatched: 7. Germline-derived CDR1 and CDR2 are MNHNS and SASEGT. The CDR3 spans 13 residues.

This clone was observed a handful of times. V is TRBV6-1 and J is TRBJ2-2; 9 bases are shared with TRBD1. The CDR3 has 15 amino acids. V trimming: 7 bases; J trimming: 3 bases; junction bases outside the gene matches: 6. Germline loops: CDR1 MNHNS, CDR2 SASEGT. CDR3 sequence reads: CASTRRTGDTGELFF. The CDR3 DNA sequence: TGTGCCAGCACCCGACGGACAGGGGACACCGGGGAGCTGTTTTTT.

In its sample, this clone was seen once. This chain connects TRBV7-2 to TRBJ2-5; 16 bases align to TRBD2. V shed 6 bases, J shed 4 bases, and the junction held 11 bases outside the gene matches. The germline CDR1 and CDR2 sequences are SGHTA and FQGNSA. This CDR3 is 18 amino acids long. The CDR3 reads CASRSPGLAGGLGETQYF. CDR3 sequence (DNA): TGTGCCAGCAGGTCCCCGGGACTAGCGGGGGGGCTAGGAGAGACCCAGTACTTC. Filled out from reference TRBV7-2 and TRBJ2-5, the complete variable domain reads GAGVSQSPSNKVTEKGKDVELRCDPISGHTALYWYRQSLGQGLEFLIYFQGNSAPDKSGLPSDRFSAERTGGSVSTLTIQRTQQEDSAVYLCASRSPGLAGGLGETQYFGPGTRLLVL.

This chain connects TRBV7-2 to TRBJ1-4, with 8 nucleotides matching TRBD1. Germline-derived CDR1 and CDR2 are SGHTA and FQGNSA. The CDR3 length is 15 residues. V dropped 6 bases and J dropped 2; count of bases not matched to a gene: 5. The CDR3 is CASRPTGGTNEKLFF. The CDR3 coding sequence is TGTGCCAGCAGGCCTACAGGGGGTACTAATGAAAAACTGTTTTTT. The entire variable domain, with the rest obtained from reference TRBV7-2 and TRBJ1-4, is as follows: GAGVSQSPSNKVTEKGKDVELRCDPISGHTALYWYRQSLGQGLEFLIYFQGNSAPDKSGLPSDRFSAERTGGSVSTLTIQRTQQEDSAVYLCASRPTGGTNEKLFFGSGTQLSVL.

This chain connects TRBV19 to TRBJ2-1; D possibly corresponds to TRBD1 (6 bases). The V gene lost 4 bases and the J gene lost 6 bases, with 10 bases spanning the gap. CDR3 length equals 13 residues. The germline CDR1 and CDR2 sequences are LNHDA and SQIVND (reference sequence). The CDR3 DNA is TGTGCCAGTAGTAACACAGGGTTCAATGAGCAGTTCTTC. Translation gives CASSNTGFNEQFF.

The count of this clone is one. The CDR3 here is CASSPSLEDEQYF. The DNA for the CDR3 is TGTGCCAGCTCACCATCCCTAGAAGACGAGCAGTACTTC. This chain uses TRBV18 with TRBJ2-7; D unresolved. Germline CDR1 and CDR2: KGHSH and LQKENI. This CDR3 spans 13 amino acids. V was pared by 2 bases and J by 5 bases, with 10 bases between.

V gene TRBV2 combines with J gene TRBJ1-2; D remains ambiguous. The CDR3 is 12 amino acids. V lost 6 bases, J lost 3 bases, and 8 bases lay in between. Germline CDR1 reads SNHLY; CDR2 reads FYNNEI. Here the CDR3 reads CASRREDYGYTF. The CDR3 nucleotides are TGTGCCAGCAGAAGGGAGGACTATGGCTACACCTTC.

By proportion, this clone is medium-sized. For the CDR3, the DNA is TGTGCCAGCGTGAGGACAGGGAACACCGGGGAGCTGTTTTTT. Protein: CASVRTGNTGELFF. The V gene is TRBV6-1, the J gene TRBJ2-2; 7 bases map to TRBD1. V dropped 8 bases and J dropped 1; count of bases not matched to a gene: 4. Per germline, CDR1 MNHNS and CDR2 SASEGT. The CDR3 has 14 amino acids.

The rearrangement links TRBV20-1 to TRBJ1-1; TRBD1 aligns across 9 bases. Losses at the gene ends were 3 bases for V and 11 bases for J; bases not matched to a gene: 4. Germline loops: CDR1 DFQATT, CDR2 SNEGSKA (reference sequence). The CDR3 runs 11 residues. The CDR3 loop is CSASPGTGAFF. For the CDR3, the DNA is TGCAGTGCTAGTCCCGGGACAGGGGCTTTCTTT.

The CDR3: CASKGSVLDNEQFF. The CDR3 nucleotides are TGTGCCAGCAAAGGGAGCGTATTGGACAATGAGCAGTTCTTC. J is TRBJ2-1 and V is TRBV28; D is possibly TRBD2 (5 bases). The V gene lost 7 bases and the J gene lost 5 bases, with 15 bases spanning the gap. Germline assignment: CDR1 MDHEN and CDR2 SYDVKM. The CDR3 length is 14 residues. Using reference TRBV28 and TRBJ2-1 for the parts outside the CDR3, the full variable domain is DVKVTQSSRYLVKRTGEKVFLECVQDMDHENMFWYRQDPGLGLRLIYFSYDVKMKEKGDIPEGYSVSREKKERFSLILESASTNQTSMYLCASKGSVLDNEQFFGPGTRLTVL.

The chain couples TRBV19 to TRBJ2-5, with 9 positions matching TRBD1. The V gene end was trimmed by 2 bases and the J gene end by 5 bases; junction bases not matched to a gene: 3. The germline V gene has CDR1 LNHDA and CDR2 SQIVND (reference sequence). This CDR3 is 14 amino acids long. CDR3 sequence reads: CASSIPGTGETQYF. The DNA of the CDR3 is TGTGCCAGTAGTATACCCGGGACAGGGGAGACCCAGTACTTC.

J is TRBJ2-1 and V is TRBV21-1; the table names TRBD2, a call not compared with the DNA. TRBV21-1 is recorded as a pseudogene. There are 16 residues in the CDR3. CDR3: CASTRTSGCSYNEQFF. In nucleotides, the CDR3 is TGTGCCAGCACCCGGACTAGCGGATGCTCCTACAATGAGCAGTTCTTC.

This sequence joins TRBV18 and TRBJ1-1; no clear D. CDR3 length equals 16 residues. V was pared by 1 base and J by 0 bases, with 12 bases between. Looked up from germline, CDR1 is KGHSH and CDR2 is LQKENI. Written as DNA, the CDR3 is TGTGCCAGCTCACCACTGCCACTATCGTTGAACACTGAAGCTTTCTTT. It encodes CASSPLPLSLNTEAFF.